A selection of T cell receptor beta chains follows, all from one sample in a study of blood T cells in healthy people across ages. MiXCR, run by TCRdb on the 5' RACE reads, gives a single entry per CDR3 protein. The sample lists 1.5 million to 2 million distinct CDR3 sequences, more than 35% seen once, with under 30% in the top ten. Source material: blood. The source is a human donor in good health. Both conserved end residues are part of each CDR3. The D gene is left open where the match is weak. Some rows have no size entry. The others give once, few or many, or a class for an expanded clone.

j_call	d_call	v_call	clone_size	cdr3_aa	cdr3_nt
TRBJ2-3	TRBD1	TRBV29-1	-	CSGDRDADTQYF	TGCAGCGGAGACAGGGATGCAGATACGCAGTATTTT
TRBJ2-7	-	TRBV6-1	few	CASSGAAGFYEQYF	TGTGCCAGCAGTGGAGCGGCAGGGTTTTACGAGCAGTACTTC
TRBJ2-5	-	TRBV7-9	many	CASSSTLETQYF	TGTGCCAGCAGCTCAACACTAGAGACCCAGTACTTC
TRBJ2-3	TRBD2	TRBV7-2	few	CASSPGGSRGDTQYF	TGTGCCAGCAGCCCGGGAGGGAGCCGGGGAGATACGCAGTATTTT
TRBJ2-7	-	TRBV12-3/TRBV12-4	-	CASSRDINSYEQYF	TGTGCCAGCAGCCGGGACATCAACTCCTACGAGCAGTACTTC
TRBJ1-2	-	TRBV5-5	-	CASSLATDVNYGYTF	TGTGCCAGCAGCTTGGCAACAGACGTTAACTATGGCTACACCTTC
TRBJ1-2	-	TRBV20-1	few	CSARVTSNYGYTF	TGCAGTGCGAGGGTCACCTCTAACTATGGCTACACCTTC
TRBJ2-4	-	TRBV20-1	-	CSAEGTLAKNIQYF	TGCAGTGCCGAAGGTACCCTAGCCAAAAACATTCAGTACTTC
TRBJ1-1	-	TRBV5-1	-	CASSPGPDKDTEAFF	TGCGCCAGCAGCCCGGGGCCCGACAAGGACACTGAAGCTTTCTTT
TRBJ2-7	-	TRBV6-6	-	CASSSRGFSSGYEQYF	TGTGCCAGCAGCTCCCGGGGGTTCAGTTCGGGCTACGAGCAGTACTTC
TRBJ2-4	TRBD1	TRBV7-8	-	CASSPDRGGNIQYF	TGTGCCAGCAGCCCGGACAGGGGAGGGAACATTCAGTACTTC
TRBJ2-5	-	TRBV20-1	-	CSARVTRGQETQYF	TGCAGTGCTAGAGTCACGCGGGGCCAAGAGACCCAGTACTTC
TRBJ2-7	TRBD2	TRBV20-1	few	CSAYGTSGGYEQYF	TGCAGTGCCTACGGGACTAGCGGGGGTTACGAGCAGTACTTC
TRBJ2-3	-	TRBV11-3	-	CASSSKTRGRTDTQYF	TGTGCCAGCAGCTCAAAAACCCGGGGACGCACAGATACGCAGTATTTT
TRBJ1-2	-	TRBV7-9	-	CASSLGASAAYGYTF	TGTGCCAGCAGCCTAGGGGCCTCAGCAGCCTATGGCTACACCTTC
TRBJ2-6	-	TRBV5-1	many	CASSLAYSGANVLTF	TGCGCCAGCAGCTTGGCCTACTCTGGGGCCAACGTCCTGACTTTC
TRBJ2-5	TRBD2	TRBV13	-	CASSQTGRAGYQETQYF	TGTGCCAGCAGCCAGACGGGACGAGCGGGGTACCAAGAGACCCAGTACTTC
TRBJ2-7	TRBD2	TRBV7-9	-	CASSLRGGTPYEQYF	TGTGCCAGCAGCTTACGCGGGGGGACCCCCTACGAGCAGTACTTC
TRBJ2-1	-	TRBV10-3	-	CAISGAGAINEQFF	TGTGCCATCAGTGGGGCAGGGGCTATCAATGAGCAGTTCTTC
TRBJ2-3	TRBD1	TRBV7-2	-	CASSLVHTGGTQYF	TGTGCCAGCAGCTTAGTACATACAGGGGGTACGCAGTATTTT
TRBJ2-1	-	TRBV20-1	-	CSATHRGANNEQFF	TGCAGTGCTACACATCGGGGGGCCAACAATGAGCAGTTCTTC
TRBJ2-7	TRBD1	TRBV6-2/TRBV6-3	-	CASSYPRPGQGYYEQYF	TGTGCCAGCAGTTACCCACGTCCGGGACAGGGGTACTACGAGCAGTACTTC
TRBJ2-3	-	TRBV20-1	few	CSARDWEEQGIGSTDTQYF	TGCAGTGCTAGAGATTGGGAGGAACAGGGGATTGGGAGCACAGATACGCAGTATTTT
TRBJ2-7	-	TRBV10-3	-	CAISETEKGPYEQYF	TGTGCCATCAGTGAGACAGAGAAGGGCCCTTACGAGCAGTACTTC
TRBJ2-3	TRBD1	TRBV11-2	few	CASSLVQGKPTDTQYF	TGTGCCAGCAGCTTAGTACAGGGGAAACCCACAGATACGCAGTATTTT
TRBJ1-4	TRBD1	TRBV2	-	CASSRDSPSATNEKLFF	TGTGCCAGCAGCCGGGACAGCCCCTCTGCAACTAATGAAAAACTGTTTTTT
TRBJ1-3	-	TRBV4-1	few	CASSQDVRNTIYF	TGCGCCAGCAGCCAAGACGTGCGAAACACCATATATTTT
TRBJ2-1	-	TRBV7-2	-	CASSLVKSGYNEQFF	TGTGCCAGCAGCTTGGTAAAATCGGGTTACAATGAGCAGTTCTTC
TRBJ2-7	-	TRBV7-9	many	CASSPRLSSYEQYF	TGTGCCAGCAGTCCACGATTAAGCTCCTACGAGCAGTACTTC
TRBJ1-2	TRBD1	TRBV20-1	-	CSARGDRRGGYTF	TGCAGTGCTAGAGGGGACAGGAGGGGTGGCTACACCTTC
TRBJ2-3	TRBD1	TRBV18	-	CASSPGPGQTIANTQYF	TGTGCCAGCTCACCAGGGCCGGGACAGACAATAGCAAATACGCAGTATTTT
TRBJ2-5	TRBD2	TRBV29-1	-	CSVVGAGGTETQYF	TGCAGCGTTGTAGGGGCGGGGGGGACAGAGACCCAGTACTTC
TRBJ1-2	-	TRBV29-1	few	CSVNGLGYGYTF	TGCAGCGTTAATGGATTGGGGTATGGCTACACCTTC
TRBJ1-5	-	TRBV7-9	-	CASSLDGPQPQHF	TGTGCCAGCAGCTTAGATGGACCTCAGCCCCAGCATTTT
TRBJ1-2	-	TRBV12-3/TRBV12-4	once	CASSFTERPYGYTF	TGTGCCAGCAGTTTCACTGAACGACCCTATGGCTACACCTTC